This T cell receptor beta chain was observed in a study of T cells in lung cancer brain metastases (dated by TCRdb to the late 2010s). A note on the overall study: Of the 20 to 25 patients, 15 to 17 had a history of tobacco use, with a median of 40 pack-years. Of the patients, 11 were female and several were male, and their median age at first diagnosis was about 56 years. About 90% of the 20 patients received no interval therapy between primary and metastasis resection. The primary and brain metastasis specimens were acquired a median of around 350 days apart. In this study, the TCR beta CDR3 repertoires of fully resected primary non-small cell lung cancers were compared with those of paired brain metastases. The cohort comprised around 20 patients contributing roughly 40 specimens, one primary lung lesion and one brain metastasis each. Primary and metastatic specimens both had an average DNA integrity number of 3.8, with no significant difference between the two sites. Paper-wide results and their limitations: Most clones were lesion-specific, with limited overlap between paired lesions (mean Morisita index 0.23). DNA fragmentation in the FFPE samples may have prevented recovery of the complete infiltrating T cell repertoire. A significantly larger repertoire fraction was made up by the ten most abundant clones in brain metastases than in primaries, which was suggestive of clonal expansion. Brain metastases had significantly fewer unique productive clones than paired primaries (median about 1,500 versus 4,200). It was not possible to control for the effects of preoperative corticosteroids on T cell infiltration in brain metastases.

Each sample received between roughly 2.24 and 5.5 ug of genomic DNA as input, and paired samples received equal DNA input. TCR beta libraries were built with the immunoSEQ hsTCRbeta Kit using multiplexed V and J gene primers in two PCR steps. Pooled libraries with positive and negative controls were sequenced on an Illumina MiSeq using a 100-cycle paired-end protocol. Under the source paper's analysis protocol: Raw data were processed by the immunoSEQ vendor into normalized, annotated TCR beta repertoire reports. Richness was defined as unique clones by nucleotide sequence, and total richness was extrapolated with the iChao1 and Efron-Thisted estimators. Paired lesions were characterized and compared using Pielou's evenness, Simpson's index, top-ten clone proportional abundance, and the Morisita overlap index. In TCRdb, the immuneACCESS table is reduced to in-frame sequences with V and J assigned. These tables do not hold every clone; where another copy was compared, an unresolved V gene accounts for under half, and the others remain unexplained. That table furnishes V, J and clone size, whereas the DNA furnished D and trimming. This sample lists 750 to 1,000 clones; 93% were detected once. The top ten hold roughly 3% of the sample.

Points on this clone: The antigen it binds to is not known. The sample holds no much larger clone one base away, and base qualities are not on file.

From its cysteine to its phenylalanine, the CDR3 spans 14 amino acids. CDR3 DNA only is kept here, 42 bases in frame from base 1. V is trimmed back by 4 bases and J by 7 bases, and the junction contains 8 bases that no gene match accounts for. CDR1 and CDR2 were assigned from the germline V gene as MGHRA and YSYEKL. Patients had resection either for delayed recurrence of a solitary brain metastasis or for synchronous oligometastatic disease. Patients with a history of multiple malignancies were excluded so that cancers other than NSCLC would not be included. Tumor areas were macrodissected from 5 or 6 deparaffinized roughly 9 um unstained sections, using marked H&E slides as a guide. All specimens were fixed in formalin and embedded in paraffin (FFPE). Genomic DNA was extracted using the AllPrep DNA/RNA FFPE Kit.

The sequence is built from TRBV4-1 and TRBJ1-2; 8 bases in between match TRBD1. Material for sequencing was tumor tissue from the primary lung tumor. This sample's cell subset or site label indicates: primary lung cancer lesion. The receptor was isolated from a middle-aged woman with non-small cell lung cancer. The nucleotides read TGCGCCAGCAGCCCCTCAGGGGGCGCGGGTGGCTACACCTTC. This encodes CASSPSGGAGGYTF.